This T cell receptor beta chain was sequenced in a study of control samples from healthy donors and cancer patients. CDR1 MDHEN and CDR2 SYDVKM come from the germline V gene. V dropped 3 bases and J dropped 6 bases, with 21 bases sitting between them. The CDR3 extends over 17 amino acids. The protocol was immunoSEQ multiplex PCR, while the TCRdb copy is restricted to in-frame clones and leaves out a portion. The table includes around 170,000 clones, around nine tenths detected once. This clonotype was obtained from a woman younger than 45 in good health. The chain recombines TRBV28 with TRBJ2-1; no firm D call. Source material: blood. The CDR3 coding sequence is TGTGCCAGCAGTTTCCATAGGCCCCCCGACCCCCTCAATGAGCAGTTCTTC. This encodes CASSFHRPPDPLNEQFF.